These 30 T cell receptor beta chains were sequenced from one sample in a study of T cells after yellow fever vaccination. TCRdb independently ran MiXCR on the 5' RACE reads; one entry per CDR3 protein. The sample shows 200,000 to 300,000 distinct CDR3 sequences, 10% to 15% of them seen only once. The sequenced sample was CD4+ T cells sorted from PBMCs, obtained 45 days after the yellow fever booster vaccination. The receptors shown here come from a young man who received the YFV17D yellow fever vaccine.

V usage is TRBV28 and J usage is TRBJ2-7; no clear D. The CDR3 contains 11 residues. V gave up 9 bases and J gave up 1 base, with 7 bases separating them. Germline V lookup: CDR1 MDHEN, CDR2 SYDVKM. The CDR3 DNA follows: TGTGCCAGTCGAATTTCCTACGAGCAGTACTTC. Translating gives CASRISYEQYF.

The chain uses TRBV7-2 and TRBJ2-7; D is uncertain. The V and J ends lost 4 bases and 7 bases respectively, with 11 bases between them. The germline gives CDR1 SGHTA, CDR2 FQGNSA. The CDR3 covers 12 residues. The CDR3 DNA sequence: TGTGCCAGCAGCTCCCGAATCGGGGAGCAGTACTTC. Residues: CASSSRIGEQYF.

This chain joins TRBV12-3 or TRBV12-4 and TRBJ2-2; 7 nucleotides align to TRBD2. J gave up 6 bases and V 9 bases, and 4 bases lay outside the gene matches. This CDR3 has 12 residues. The CDR3 bases are TGTGCCAGTACTAGCGAGGCCGGGGAGCTGTTTTTT. It translates to CASTSEAGELFF.

This chain connects TRBV14 to TRBJ2-7; 7 bases line up with TRBD1. The V segment lost 0 bases and the J segment 0 bases; nucleotides outside the gene matches: 20. The CDR3 runs 21 residues. Germline-derived CDR1 and CDR2 are SGHDN and FVKESK. The CDR3 loop reads CASSQDRRDSKPESVSYEQYF. The CDR3 coding sequence is TGTGCCAGCAGCCAAGATCGAAGGGACAGCAAACCCGAGTCCGTCTCCTACGAGCAGTACTTC.

As DNA, the CDR3 is TGCAGTGCTCGACAGGGATACAGCAATCAGCCCCAGCATTTT. This codes for CSARQGYSNQPQHF. The chain has TRBV20-1 and TRBJ1-5; 7 bases line up with TRBD1. Germline loops: CDR1 DFQATT, CDR2 SNEGSKA (reference sequence). The CDR3 is 14 amino acids. Germline trimming cut 5 bases from V and 1 base from J; bases unmatched to any gene: 5.

This clonotype was recorded a few times. The rearrangement links TRBV11-2 to TRBJ2-5; TRBD2 matches at 13 bases. Trimming removed 4 bases from V and 5 bases from J; junction bases left unmatched: 13. CDR3 length: 18 amino acids. The germline V gene encodes CDR1 SGHAT and CDR2 FQNNGV. CDR3 sequence (DNA): TGTGCCAGCAGCTCGCACCCCCGGACTAGCGGGAGAAGTGAGACCCAGTACTTC. It yields the protein CASSSHPRTSGRSETQYF.

In its sample, this clonotype was seen many times. The rearrangement links TRBV20-1 to TRBJ2-1; 7 bases fit TRBD1. Per germline, CDR1 DFQATT and CDR2 SNEGSKA (reference sequence). This CDR3 spans 11 amino acids. The CDR3 DNA reads TGCGGGACCGGGACAGACAATGAGCAGTTCTTC. This translates into CGTGTDNEQFF.

The rearrangement links TRBV20-1 to TRBJ2-1, with D tentatively TRBD2 (5 bases). This CDR3 comprises 13 residues. Looked up from germline, CDR1 is DFQATT and CDR2 is SNEGSKA (reference sequence). V dropped 8 bases and J dropped 3 bases, with 14 bases sitting between them. The CDR3 DNA reads as TGCAGTTCCATAAGCGGTTACTACAATGAGCAGTTCTTC. It codes for CSSISGYYNEQFF.

A few counts support this clonotype. The chain is built from TRBV7-3 and TRBJ2-2; 11 bases align to TRBD2. CDR3 length: 16 residues. Germline trimming cut 3 bases from V and 4 bases from J; bases unmatched to any gene: 4. CDR1 and CDR2 (germline): SGHTA, FQGTGA. The CDR3 coding sequence is TGTGCCAGCAGCTTCTTAGCGGGAGGGATCACCGGGGAGCTGTTTTTT. It specifies CASSFLAGGITGELFF.

This clonotype has more than one count but fewer than ten. The CDR3 reads CASSRGWSLGTEAFF. CDR3 DNA sequence: TGCGCCAGCAGTAGGGGTTGGTCCCTCGGGACTGAAGCTTTCTTT. This chain connects TRBV10-2 to TRBJ1-1; tentatively, D is TRBD1 (5 bases). The germline V gene has CDR1 WSHSY and CDR2 SAAADI. The CDR3 length is 15 residues. With 5 bases removed from V and 5 bases from J, the gap between germline ends came to 18 bases.

The J gene is TRBJ1-5, the V gene TRBV20-1, with 8 bases identical to TRBD1. CDR1 DFQATT and CDR2 SNEGSKA come from the germline V gene (reference sequence). The ends lost 2 bases at V and 1 base at J; junction bases unmatched: 13. The CDR3 is 18 amino acids. This CDR3 is CSARYDRGNVLSNQPQHF. The DNA of the CDR3 is TGCAGTGCTAGATACGACAGGGGAAATGTTCTCAGCAATCAGCCCCAGCATTTT.

The sample holds a few counts of this clonotype. This chain joins TRBV29-1 and TRBJ2-2, with unresolved D. Germline CDR1 is SQVTM and CDR2 is ANQGSEA. There are 11 residues in the CDR3. Trimming took off 6 bases at V and 2 bases at J, with 4 bases between the two ends. Written as DNA, the CDR3 is TGCAGCGTCCTAAACACCGGGGAGCTGTTTTTT. Protein product: CSVLNTGELFF.

V and J are TRBV29-1 and TRBJ2-1, with D possibly TRBD1 on 6 matching bases. The CDR3 consists of 13 residues. Germline V lookup: CDR1 SQVTM, CDR2 ANQGSEA. Trimming took off 4 bases at V and 10 bases at J, with 17 bases between the two ends. The DNA for the CDR3 is TGCAGCGTTGCTCCCGGGACATCGACGGAGCAGTTCTTC. This encodes CSVAPGTSTEQFF.

The chain couples TRBV6-5 to TRBJ2-7; D is possibly TRBD1 (5 bases). Germline V gene sequence: CDR1 MNHEY, CDR2 SVGAGI. The CDR3 totals 13 residues. V gave up 2 bases and J gave up 0 bases, with 5 bases separating them. The CDR3 nucleotides read TGTGCCAGCAGTTACACAGGCTCCTACGAGCAGTACTTC. Protein sequence: CASSYTGSYEQYF.

This clonotype occurred a few times. The V gene is TRBV20-1, the J gene TRBJ2-5, with 10 bases that match TRBD2. Germline CDR1 reads DFQATT; CDR2 reads SNEGSKA (reference sequence). The CDR3 totals 16 residues. V was pared by 5 bases and J by 3 bases, with 12 bases of the junction left unmatched. The CDR3 reads CSAGLAGVKSKETQYF. In DNA, the CDR3 is TGCAGTGCTGGGCTAGCGGGAGTAAAATCAAAAGAGACCCAGTACTTC.

This chain connects TRBV15 to TRBJ2-5, with TRBD2 identical over 7 bases. The CDR3 runs to 12 residues. Germline assignment: CDR1 LNHNV and CDR2 YYDKDF (reference sequence). With V trimmed by 3 bases and J by 5 bases, 0 bases remained unmatched. DNA of the CDR3: TGTGCCACCAGCAGGGGAGGGGAGACCCAGTACTTC. Protein sequence: CATSRGGETQYF. Combining the CDR3 with reference TRBV15 and TRBJ2-5 gives the whole variable domain DAMVIQNPRYQVTQFGKPVTLSCSQTLNHNVMYWYQQKSSQAPKLLFHYYDKDFNNEADTPDNFQSRRPNTSFCFLDIRSPGLGDTAMYLCATSRGGETQYFGPGTRLLVL.

The V gene is TRBV7-8, the J gene TRBJ2-2, with a weak D call TRBD2 (5 bases). Trimming removed 1 base at V and 4 bases at J, with 10 bases between. CDR3 length: 15 residues. Germline CDR1 and CDR2: SGHVS and FQNEAQ. This CDR3 is CASSLVTGTTGELFF. In DNA, the CDR3 is TGTGCCAGCAGCTTAGTAACGGGAACCACCGGGGAGCTGTTTTTT.

This clonotype showed up just a few times. V gene TRBV7-2 combines with J gene TRBJ2-7; 7 bases are a match to TRBD2. The CDR3 length is 14 residues. V lost 1 base, J lost 2 bases, and 2 bases stayed unmatched. Germline assignment: CDR1 SGHTA and CDR2 FQGNSA. The DNA for the CDR3 is TGTGCCAGCAGCTTAGTAGCGGGCCCCTACGAGCAGTACTTC. This encodes CASSLVAGPYEQYF.

This rearrangement joins TRBV9 to TRBJ1-2, with D hard to call. Germline V lookup: CDR1 SGDLS, CDR2 YYNGEE. V lost 2 bases and J 1 base, leaving 21 bases between the germline ends. The CDR3 is made up of 18 amino acids. The CDR3 loop reads CASSVTAGLPAFNYGYTF. CDR3 nucleotide sequence: TGTGCCAGCAGCGTGACGGCGGGGTTGCCCGCCTTTAACTATGGCTACACCTTC. Complete variable domain (other parts from reference TRBV9 and TRBJ1-2): DSGVTQTPKHLITATGQRVTLRCSPRSGDLSVYWYQQSLDQGLQFLIQYYNGEERAKGNILERFSAQQFPDLHSELNLSSLELGDSALYFCASSVTAGLPAFNYGYTFGSGTRLTVV.

The CDR3 is CASSLTGQGSVTDTQYF. CDR3 sequence (DNA): TGTGCCAGCAGCTTAACGGGACAGGGTAGTGTGACAGATACGCAGTATTTT. The V call is TRBV7-3, the J call TRBJ2-3; 9 bases match TRBD1. This CDR3 spans 17 amino acids. J lost 3 bases, V lost 0 bases, and 7 bases had no gene match. The germline gives CDR1 SGHTA, CDR2 FQGTGA.

This chain links TRBV4-3 with TRBJ2-2; the D is unclear. The CDR3 runs 17 residues. Germline lookup yields CDR1 LGHNA and CDR2 YSLEER. Trimming pared 0 bases from V and 6 bases from J, leaving 17 bases between. The CDR3 loop reads CASSQEFDQKWAGELFF. The CDR3 region has the DNA TGCGCCAGCAGCCAAGAGTTTGACCAAAAGTGGGCCGGGGAGCTGTTTTTT.

This clonotype has only a few counts. The chain combines TRBV7-2 with TRBJ2-7; D may be TRBD2 (6 bases). Germline V gene data show CDR1 as SGHTA and CDR2 as FQGNSA. CDR3 length: 13 residues. V lost 4 bases, J lost 7 bases, and 14 bases lay in between. As DNA, the CDR3 is TGTGCCAGCAGCTCGACGGGGGTATGGGAGCAGTACTTC. This encodes CASSSTGVWEQYF.

The chain links TRBV5-1 to TRBJ2-7; D not certain. This CDR3 spans 13 amino acids. Germline-derived CDR1 and CDR2 are SGHRS and YFSETQ. V was clipped by 4 bases and J by 5 bases, with 13 bases between them. CDR3 bases: TGCGCCAGCAGCACCGGACGGTTGGACGAGCAGTACTTC. This translates into CASSTGRLDEQYF.

The V call is TRBV12-3 or TRBV12-4, the J call TRBJ2-1; no clear D gene. Trimming stripped 7 bases from V and 9 bases from J, with 10 bases between. The CDR3 loop spans 11 amino acids. As DNA, the CDR3 is TGTGCCAGCACTCCAGCCTCTGAGCAGTTCTTC. It translates to CASTPASEQFF.

The genes are TRBV20-1 and TRBJ2-1; D possibly corresponds to TRBD2 (6 bases). The length of the CDR3 is 11 residues. Germline V gene sequence: CDR1 DFQATT, CDR2 SNEGSKA (reference sequence). Trimming stripped 6 bases from V and 7 bases from J, with 10 bases between. The CDR3 here is CSAKLANEQFF. CDR3 DNA: TGCAGTGCAAAACTAGCAAATGAGCAGTTCTTC.

The sample holds a few counts of this clonotype. V gene TRBV20-1 combines with J gene TRBJ2-3; 7 bases are a match to TRBD2. The germline CDR1 and CDR2 sequences are DFQATT and SNEGSKA (reference sequence). The J segment lost 5 bases and the V segment lost 0 bases, leaving 20 bases of the junction unmatched. The CDR3 loop spans 19 amino acids. The CDR3 loop reads CSARDRRRAKAGLGDTQYF. DNA for the CDR3: TGCAGTGCTAGAGATCGCCGACGCGCGAAAGCGGGACTTGGAGATACGCAGTATTTT.

This clonotype appeared a few times. The chain carries TRBV30 and TRBJ2-2; D call uncertain. This CDR3 comprises 13 residues. Germline V gene data show CDR1 as GTSNPN and CDR2 as SVGIG (reference sequence). Between the trimmed V and J ends, which lost 5 bases and 0 bases, there was a span of 7 bases. The CDR3 loop reads CAWRRTNTGELFF. Here the CDR3 DNA reads TGTGCCTGGCGACGGACGAACACCGGGGAGCTGTTTTTT.

This clonotype was seen a few times. V is TRBV7-2 and J is TRBJ1-2; 7 positions match TRBD1. V gave up 4 bases and J gave up 2 bases; unmatched junction bases: 7. Per the germline V gene, CDR1 is SGHTA and CDR2 is FQGNSA. This CDR3 spans 15 amino acids. This chain's CDR3 is CASSYRSGQNYGYTF. The CDR3 coding sequence is TGTGCCAGCAGCTATCGATCGGGACAGAACTATGGCTACACCTTC. Combining the CDR3 with reference TRBV7-2 and TRBJ1-2 gives the whole variable domain GAGVSQSPSNKVTEKGKDVELRCDPISGHTALYWYRQSLGQGLEFLIYFQGNSAPDKSGLPSDRFSAERTGGSVSTLTIQRTQQEDSAVYLCASSYRSGQNYGYTFGSGTRLTVV.

This clonotype was detected only once. The J gene is TRBJ2-2, the V gene TRBV20-1; tentatively, D is TRBD2 (6 bases). From germline, CDR1 is DFQATT and CDR2 SNEGSKA (reference sequence). There are 14 residues in the CDR3. The V end lost 2 bases, the J end lost 1 base, and 8 bases lay between the germline ends. The CDR3, as DNA: TGCAGTGCTAGAAGGCGGGAGAACACCGGGGAGCTGTTTTTT. Protein product: CSARRRENTGELFF.

This clonotype was counted ten times or more. CDR3 loop: CASRRDEDYEQYF. The CDR3 DNA is TGTGCCAGCAGGCGGGACGAAGACTACGAGCAGTACTTC. The chain has TRBV12-3 or TRBV12-4 and TRBJ2-7, with D perhaps matching TRBD2 (6 bases). Trimming took 6 bases from V and 3 from J, leaving 12 bases between them. The CDR3 has 13 amino acids.